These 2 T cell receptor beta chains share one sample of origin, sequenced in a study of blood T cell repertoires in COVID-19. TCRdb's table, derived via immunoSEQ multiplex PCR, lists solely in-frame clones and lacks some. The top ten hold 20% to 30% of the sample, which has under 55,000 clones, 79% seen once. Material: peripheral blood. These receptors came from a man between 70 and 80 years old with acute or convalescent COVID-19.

The CDR3 reads CASSLDGLPNTEAFF. Here the CDR3 DNA reads TGCGCCAGCAGCTTGGATGGGCTGCCGAACACTGAAGCTTTCTTT. The chain has TRBV5-1 and TRBJ1-1; D unclear. V was clipped by 0 bases and J by 1 base, with 10 bases between them. The CDR3 is made up of 15 amino acids. The germline V gene has CDR1 SGHRS and CDR2 YFSETQ.

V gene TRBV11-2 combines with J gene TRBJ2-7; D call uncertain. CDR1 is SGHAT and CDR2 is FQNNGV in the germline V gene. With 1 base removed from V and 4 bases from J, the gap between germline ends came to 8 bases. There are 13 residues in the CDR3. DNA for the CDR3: TGTGCCAGCAGCTTAGGTGGGCAGTACGAGCAGTACTTC. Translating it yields CASSLGGQYEQYF. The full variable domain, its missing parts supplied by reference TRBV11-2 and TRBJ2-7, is EAGVAQSPRYKIIEKRQSVAFWCNPISGHATLYWYQQILGQGPKLLIQFQNNGVVDDSQLPKDRFSAERLKGVDSTLKIQPAKLEDSAVYLCASSLGGQYEQYFGPGTRLTVT.